This TCR beta chain was retrieved from a study of T cells in Graves' hyperthyroidism and ophthalmopathy. Findings and caveats of the study: A model of 13 V-J features distinguished ophthalmopathy from stable hyperthyroidism. In blood, most of the thyroid clonotypes expanded above 0.001 were also present.

In this sample, this clonotype turned up many times. No antigen is known for it. This CDR3 comprises 13 residues. The V and J ends lost 4 bases and 8 bases respectively, with 14 bases between them. CDR1 MNHEY and CDR2 SMNVEV come from the germline V gene (reference sequence). Stable Graves' hyperthyroidism denoted no ophthalmopathy progression over 18 months. PBMCs were collected from a roughly 9.7 ml volume of fresh peripheral blood. RNA transcripts gave rise to amplified TCR beta CDR3 regions. When the TCR CDR3 underwent first-round RT-PCR, the HTBI primer set was used. TCRdb re-derived calls from the multiplex PCR reads in MiXCR, one entry per CDR3 protein. The profile shows about 350,000 distinct CDR3 sequences, 15% to 20% of them singletons.

The chain recombines TRBV27 with TRBJ1-1; D not certain. This TCR was recovered from a woman younger than 35 with Graves' hyperthyroidism. The sample taken for sequencing was blood. CDR3 nucleotide sequence: TGTGCCAGCAGTTCCTGGTCATTTACGGAAGCTTTCTTT. Its translation is CASSSWSFTEAFF.